This T cell receptor (beta chain) was sequenced for a study of molecular identifiers for immune sequencing clone quantification. The study, taken as a whole, reports: Single-cell amounts of spiked Jurkat TCR RNA were reportedly detectable among roughly 950,000 naive cells.

Via MiXCR, TCRdb re-called the PCR reads, giving one row per CDR3 protein. The table has about 320,000 distinct CDR3 sequences, 24% seen once. A remark on this clonotype: The antigen is undetermined. Just one base apart from a much larger clone, this may be a read error.

The V and J ends lost 1 base and 1 base respectively, with 12 bases between them. The CDR3 covers 16 residues. The V gene's germline CDR1 is SGHTA and CDR2 FQGNSA. The chain is built from TRBV7-2 and TRBJ2-3; no clear D. The clonotype originates from a human donor in good health. Some libraries in this study had Jurkat cell RNA spiked in. Sequencing input: naive CD8+ T cells from blood, with Jurkat cell RNA spiked in. Subset of the sample: FACS-sorted CD8+CD4-CCR7+CD45RA+ naive T cells. CDR3 bases: TGTGCCAGCAGCTTAGGGGAACGGTTTGGCACAGATACGCAGTATTTT. Its translation is CASSLGERFGTDTQYF.